The TCR beta chain under discussion was sequenced for a study of T-cell memory formation after mild COVID-19. The V end was cut by 3 bases, the J end by 5 bases, with 21 bases between. The CDR3 has 16 amino acids. Germline V gene sequence: CDR1 DFQATT, CDR2 SNEGSKA (reference sequence). TCRdb re-derived calls from the 5' RACE reads in MiXCR, one entry per CDR3 protein. This table holds under 300,000 distinct CDR3 sequences, 15% to 20% found once. The sample was PBMCs or a T cell subset sorted from them (not recorded which). The rearrangement uses TRBV20-1 and TRBJ2-3, with a tentative D call TRBD1 (6 bases). The receptor comes from a young man who had mild COVID-19 (a few samples of this study predate the infection). Cell type and time point are not known. The CDR3 protein is CSARGHRDLPQDTQYF. The CDR3 DNA reads as TGCAGTGCTAGGGGTCACAGGGACCTTCCACAAGATACGCAGTATTTT.